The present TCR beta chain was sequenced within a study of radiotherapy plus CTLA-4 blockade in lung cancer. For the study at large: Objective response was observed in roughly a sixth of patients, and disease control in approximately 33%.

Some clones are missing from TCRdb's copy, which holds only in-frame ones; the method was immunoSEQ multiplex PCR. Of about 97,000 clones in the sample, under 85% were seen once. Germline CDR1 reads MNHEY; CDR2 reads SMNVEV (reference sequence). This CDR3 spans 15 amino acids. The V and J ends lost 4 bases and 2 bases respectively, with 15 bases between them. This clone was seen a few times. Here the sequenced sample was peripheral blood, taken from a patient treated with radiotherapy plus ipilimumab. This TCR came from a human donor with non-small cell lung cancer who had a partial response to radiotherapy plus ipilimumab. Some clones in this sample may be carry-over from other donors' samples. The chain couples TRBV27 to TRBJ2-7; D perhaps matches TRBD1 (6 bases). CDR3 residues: CASSSPQGRAYEQYF. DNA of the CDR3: TGTGCCAGCAGTTCCCCACAGGGCAGGGCCTACGAGCAGTACTTC.